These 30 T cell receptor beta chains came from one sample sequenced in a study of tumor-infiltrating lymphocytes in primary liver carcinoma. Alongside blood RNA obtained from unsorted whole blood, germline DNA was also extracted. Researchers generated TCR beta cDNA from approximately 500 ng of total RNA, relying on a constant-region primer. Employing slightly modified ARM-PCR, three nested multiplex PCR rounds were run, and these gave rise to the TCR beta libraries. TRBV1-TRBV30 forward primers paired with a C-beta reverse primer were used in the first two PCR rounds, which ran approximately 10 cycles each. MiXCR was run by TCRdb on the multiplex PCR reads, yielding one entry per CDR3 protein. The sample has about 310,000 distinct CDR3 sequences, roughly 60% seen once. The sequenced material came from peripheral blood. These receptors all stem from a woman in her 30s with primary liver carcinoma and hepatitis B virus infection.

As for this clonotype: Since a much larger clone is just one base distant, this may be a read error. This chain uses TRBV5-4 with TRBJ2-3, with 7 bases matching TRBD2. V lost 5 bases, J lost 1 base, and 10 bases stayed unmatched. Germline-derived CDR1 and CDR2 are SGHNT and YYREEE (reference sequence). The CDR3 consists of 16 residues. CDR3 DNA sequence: TGTGCCAGCAGATTTAAGAGGGGAGGGCGCACAGATACGCAGTATTTT. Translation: CASRFKRGGRTDTQYF.

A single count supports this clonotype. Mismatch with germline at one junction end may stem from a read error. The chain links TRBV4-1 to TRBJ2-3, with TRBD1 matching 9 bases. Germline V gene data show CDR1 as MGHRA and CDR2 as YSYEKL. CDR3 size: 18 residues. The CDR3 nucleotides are TGCGCCAACAGCCAAGAGGCCCTGGGACAGGGAGTGAGAGATACGCAGTATTTT. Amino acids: CANSQEALGQGVRDTQYF.

The DNA of the CDR3 is TGTGCCAGCAGCATCGGACCAGAAGGGGTTGGGGCCAACGTCCTGACTTTC. The encoded protein is CASSIGPEGVGANVLTF. The chain combines TRBV5-4 with TRBJ2-6, with a tentative D call TRBD1 (5 bases). The CDR3 loop spans 17 amino acids. Trimming shortened V by 4 bases and J by 3 bases, and 17 bases separated the two germline ends. Germline V gene sequence: CDR1 SGHNT, CDR2 YYREEE (reference sequence). The full variable domain, its missing parts supplied by reference TRBV5-4 and TRBJ2-6, is ETGVTQSPTHLIKTRGQQVTLRCSSQSGHNTVSWYQQALGQGPQFIFQYYREEENGRGNFPPRFSGLQFPNYSSELNVNALELDDSALYLCASSIGPEGVGANVLTFGAGSRLTVL.

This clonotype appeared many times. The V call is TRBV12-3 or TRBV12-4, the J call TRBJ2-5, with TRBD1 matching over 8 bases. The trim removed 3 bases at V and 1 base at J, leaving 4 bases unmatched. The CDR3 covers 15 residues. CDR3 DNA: TGTGCCAGCAGTTTCTTCCAGGGGGCCCAAGAGACCCAGTACTTC. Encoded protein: CASSFFQGAQETQYF.

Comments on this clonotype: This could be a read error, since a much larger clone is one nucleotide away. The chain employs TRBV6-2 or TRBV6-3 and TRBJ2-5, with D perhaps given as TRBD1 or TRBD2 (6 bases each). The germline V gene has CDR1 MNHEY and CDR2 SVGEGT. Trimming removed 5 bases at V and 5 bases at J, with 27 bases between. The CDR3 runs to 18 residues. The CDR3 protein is CASSAFGGLAFFGETQYF. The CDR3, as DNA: TGTGCCAGCAGTGCCTTCGGGGGCCTAGCGTTCTTCGGTGAGACCCAGTACTTC.

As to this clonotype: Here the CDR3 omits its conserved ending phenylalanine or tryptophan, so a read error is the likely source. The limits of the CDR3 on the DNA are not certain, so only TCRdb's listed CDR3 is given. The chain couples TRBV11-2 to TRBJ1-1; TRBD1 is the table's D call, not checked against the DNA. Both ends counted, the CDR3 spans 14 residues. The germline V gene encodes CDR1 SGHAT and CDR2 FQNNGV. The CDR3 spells CASSPQGAYTEGFL.

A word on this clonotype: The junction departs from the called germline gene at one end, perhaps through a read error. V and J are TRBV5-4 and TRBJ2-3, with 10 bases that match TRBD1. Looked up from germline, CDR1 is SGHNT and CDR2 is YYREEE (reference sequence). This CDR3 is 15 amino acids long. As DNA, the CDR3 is TGTGCCAACAGCCGAAGACAGGGGGCCCCAGATACGCAGTATTTT. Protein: CANSRRQGAPDTQYF.

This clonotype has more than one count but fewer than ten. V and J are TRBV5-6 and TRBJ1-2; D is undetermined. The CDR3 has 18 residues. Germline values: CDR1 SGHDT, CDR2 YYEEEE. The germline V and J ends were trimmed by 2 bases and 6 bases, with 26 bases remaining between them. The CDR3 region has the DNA TGTGCCAGCAGCTTTTTTATGGAAGGTAGAGAGGAGAGCCATGGCTACACCTTC. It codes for CASSFFMEGREESHGYTF.

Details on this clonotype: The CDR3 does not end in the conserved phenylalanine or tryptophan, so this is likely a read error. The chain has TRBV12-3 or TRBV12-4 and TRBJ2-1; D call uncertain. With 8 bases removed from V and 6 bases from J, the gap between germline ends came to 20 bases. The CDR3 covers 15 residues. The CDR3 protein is CASGRWGTVANEQFS. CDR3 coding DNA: TGTGCCAGCGGTCGTTGGGGAACAGTAGCCAATGAGCAGTTCTCC.

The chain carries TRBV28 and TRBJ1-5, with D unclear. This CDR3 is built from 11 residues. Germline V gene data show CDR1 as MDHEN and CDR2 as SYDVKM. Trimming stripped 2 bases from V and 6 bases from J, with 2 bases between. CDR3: CASSLAQPQHF. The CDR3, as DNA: TGTGCCAGCAGTTTAGCTCAGCCCCAGCATTTT.

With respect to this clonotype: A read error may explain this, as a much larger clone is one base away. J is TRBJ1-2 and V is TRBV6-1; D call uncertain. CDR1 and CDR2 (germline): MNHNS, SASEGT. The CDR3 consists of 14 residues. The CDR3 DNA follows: TGTGCCGGCTATAGGGCGTGGGAGGACTATGGCCACACCTTC. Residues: CAGYRAWEDYGHTF.

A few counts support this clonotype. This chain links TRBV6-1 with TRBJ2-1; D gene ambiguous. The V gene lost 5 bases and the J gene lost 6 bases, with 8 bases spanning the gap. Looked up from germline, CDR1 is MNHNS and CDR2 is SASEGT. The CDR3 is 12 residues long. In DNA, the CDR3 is TGTGCCAGCAGTCCCGTCCCCAATGAGCAGTTCTTC. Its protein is CASSPVPNEQFF.

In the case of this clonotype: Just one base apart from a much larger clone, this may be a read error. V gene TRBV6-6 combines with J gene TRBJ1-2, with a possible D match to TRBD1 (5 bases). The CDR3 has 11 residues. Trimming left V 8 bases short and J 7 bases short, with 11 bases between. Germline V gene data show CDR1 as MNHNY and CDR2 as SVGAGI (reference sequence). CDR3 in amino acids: CASGQGAGYTF. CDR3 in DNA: TGTGCCAGCGGTCAAGGGGCTGGCTACACCTTC.

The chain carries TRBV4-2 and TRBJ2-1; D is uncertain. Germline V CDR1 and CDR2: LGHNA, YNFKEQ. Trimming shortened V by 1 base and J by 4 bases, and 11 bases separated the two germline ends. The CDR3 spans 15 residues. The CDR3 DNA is TGTGCCAGCAGCCAAGGGGTACAGCTGTACAATGAGCAGTTCTTC. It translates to CASSQGVQLYNEQFF.

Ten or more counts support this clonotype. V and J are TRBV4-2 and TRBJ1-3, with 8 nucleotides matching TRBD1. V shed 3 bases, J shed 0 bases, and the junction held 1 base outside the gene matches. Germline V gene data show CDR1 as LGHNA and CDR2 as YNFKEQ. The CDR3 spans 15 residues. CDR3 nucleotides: TGTGCCAGCAGCCACACAGGGGGCTCTGGAAACACCATATATTTT. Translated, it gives CASSHTGGSGNTIYF.

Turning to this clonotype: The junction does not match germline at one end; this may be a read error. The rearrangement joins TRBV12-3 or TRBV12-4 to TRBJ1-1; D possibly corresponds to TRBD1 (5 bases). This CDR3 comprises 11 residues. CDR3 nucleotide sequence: TGTGCCAACAGTCCAGGGACTGAAGCTTTCTTT. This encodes CANSPGTEAFF.

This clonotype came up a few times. Here the CDR3 DNA reads TGTGCCAGCAGCCGTACGACAGGGGGCAGGAATTCACCCCTCCACTTT. It specifies CASSRTTGGRNSPLHF. The V and J genes are TRBV7-9 and TRBJ1-6; 10 nucleotides match TRBD1. This CDR3 has 16 residues. V lost 5 bases to trimming and J lost 7 bases; unmatched junction nucleotides: 8. The V gene's germline CDR1 is SEHNR and CDR2 FQNEAQ (reference sequence).

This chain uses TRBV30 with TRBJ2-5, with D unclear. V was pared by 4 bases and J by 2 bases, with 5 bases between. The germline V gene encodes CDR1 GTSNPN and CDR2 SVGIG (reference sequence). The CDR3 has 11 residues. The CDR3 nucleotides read TGTGCCTGGACTAATCAAGAGACCCAGTACTTC. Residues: CAWTNQETQYF.

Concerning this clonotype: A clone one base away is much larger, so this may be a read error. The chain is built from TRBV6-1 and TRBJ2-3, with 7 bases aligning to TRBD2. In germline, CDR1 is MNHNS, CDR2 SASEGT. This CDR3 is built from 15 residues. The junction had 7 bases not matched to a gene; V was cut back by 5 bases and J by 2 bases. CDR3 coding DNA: TGTGCCAGCAGTCGGACTAGAGAGTACACAGATACGCAGTATTTT. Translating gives CASSRTREYTDTQYF.

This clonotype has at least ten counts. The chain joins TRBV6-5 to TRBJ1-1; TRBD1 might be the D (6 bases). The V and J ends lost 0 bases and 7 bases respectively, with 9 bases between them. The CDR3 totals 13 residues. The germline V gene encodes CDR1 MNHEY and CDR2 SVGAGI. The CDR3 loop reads CASSYSGQIEAFF. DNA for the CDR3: TGTGCCAGCAGTTACTCGGGACAAATTGAAGCTTTCTTT.

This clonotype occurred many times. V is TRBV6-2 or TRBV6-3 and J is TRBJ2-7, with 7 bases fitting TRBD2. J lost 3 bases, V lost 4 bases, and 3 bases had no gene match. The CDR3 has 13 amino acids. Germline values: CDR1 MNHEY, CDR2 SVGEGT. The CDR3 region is CASSFASGYEQYF. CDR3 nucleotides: TGTGCCAGCAGTTTTGCTAGCGGCTACGAGCAGTACTTC.

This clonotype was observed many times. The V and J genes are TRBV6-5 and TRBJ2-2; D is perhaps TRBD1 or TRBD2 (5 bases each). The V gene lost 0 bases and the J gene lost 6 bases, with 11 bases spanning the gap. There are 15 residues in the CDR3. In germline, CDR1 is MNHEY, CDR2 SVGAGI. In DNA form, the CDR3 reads TGTGCCAGCAGTTACTCAACGCAGGGAGCCGGGGAGCTGTTTTTT. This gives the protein CASSYSTQGAGELFF.

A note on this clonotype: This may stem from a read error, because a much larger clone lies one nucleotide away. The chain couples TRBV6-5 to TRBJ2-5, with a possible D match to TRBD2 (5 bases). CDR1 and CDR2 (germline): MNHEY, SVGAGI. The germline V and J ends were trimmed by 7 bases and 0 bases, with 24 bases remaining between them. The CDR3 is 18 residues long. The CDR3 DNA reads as TGTGCCAGCACCTCCCCGGGGTATTTATCTGAGGACCAAGAGACCCAGTACTTC. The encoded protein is CASTSPGYLSEDQETQYF.

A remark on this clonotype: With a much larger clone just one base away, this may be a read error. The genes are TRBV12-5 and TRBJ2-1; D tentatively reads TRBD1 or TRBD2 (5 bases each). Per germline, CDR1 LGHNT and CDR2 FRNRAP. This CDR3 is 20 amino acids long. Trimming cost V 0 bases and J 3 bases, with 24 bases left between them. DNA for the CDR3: TGTGCTAGTGGTTTGGTCCTTTGGGGGATGCAGAAGGGAAACTACAATGAGCAGTTCTTC. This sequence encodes CASGLVLWGMQKGNYNEQFF. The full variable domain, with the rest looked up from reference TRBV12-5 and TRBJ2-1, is DARVTQTPRHKVTEMGQEVTMRCQPILGHNTVFWYRQTMMQGLELLAYFRNRAPLDDSGMPKDRFSAEMPDATLATLKIQPSEPRDSAVYFCASGLVLWGMQKGNYNEQFFGPGTRLTVL.

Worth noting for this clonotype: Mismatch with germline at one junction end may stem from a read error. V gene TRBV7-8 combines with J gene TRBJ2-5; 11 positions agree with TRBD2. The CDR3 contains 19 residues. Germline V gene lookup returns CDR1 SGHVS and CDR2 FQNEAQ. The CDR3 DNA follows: TGTGCCAGCGGCTTAGATCCTCGTAGCGGGAGGGCCGTTGAAGAGAGCCAGTACTTC. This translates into CASGLDPRSGRAVEESQYF.

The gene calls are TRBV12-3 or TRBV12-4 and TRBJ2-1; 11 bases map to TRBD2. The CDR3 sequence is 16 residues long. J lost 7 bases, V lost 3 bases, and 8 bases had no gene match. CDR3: CASSFFSGRAWNEQFF. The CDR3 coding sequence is TGTGCCAGCAGTTTCTTTAGCGGGAGGGCCTGGAATGAGCAGTTCTTC.

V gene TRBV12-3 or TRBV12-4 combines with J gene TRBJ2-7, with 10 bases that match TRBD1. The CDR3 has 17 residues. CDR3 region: CVCSFQDRGTSSYEQYF. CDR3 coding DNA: TGTGTCTGCAGTTTCCAGGACAGGGGGACCAGCTCCTACGAGCAGTACTTC.

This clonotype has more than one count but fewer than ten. The CDR3 region is CASSEGWGVRGANTGELFF. The DNA for the CDR3 is TGTGCCAGCAGTGAAGGGTGGGGAGTACGGGGGGCGAACACCGGGGAGCTGTTTTTT. The rearrangement links TRBV6-1 to TRBJ2-2, with 7 bases aligning to TRBD2. The CDR3 consists of 19 residues. Trimming cost V 1 base and J 0 bases; bases outside gene matches: 11. CDR1 MNHNS and CDR2 SASEGT come from the germline V gene.

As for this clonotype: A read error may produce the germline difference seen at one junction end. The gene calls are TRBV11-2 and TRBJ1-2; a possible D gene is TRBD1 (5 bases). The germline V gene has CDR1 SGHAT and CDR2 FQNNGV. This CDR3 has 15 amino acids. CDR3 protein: CASSLAQAPNYDYIF. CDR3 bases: TGTGCCAGCAGCTTGGCACAGGCCCCTAACTATGACTACATCTTC.

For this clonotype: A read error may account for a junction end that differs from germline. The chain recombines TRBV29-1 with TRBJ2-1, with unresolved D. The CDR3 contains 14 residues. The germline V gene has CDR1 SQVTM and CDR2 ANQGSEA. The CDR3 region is CSVELHATYNEQFF. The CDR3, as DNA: TGCAGCGTTGAGCTTCATGCCACCTATAATGAGCAGTTCTTC.